This T cell receptor (beta chain) was sequenced in a study of graft-versus-host responses after intestinal transplantation. About this clone: Its matching antigen is unknown.

The germline V and J ends were trimmed by 3 bases and 3 bases, with 15 bases remaining between them. The CDR3 extends over 15 amino acids. Germline assignment: CDR1 MNHGY and CDR2 SVAAGI. Study observations and caveats: HvG clone declines early post-transplant were associated with peak circulating GvH levels.

The method was immunoSEQ multiplex PCR; TCRdb's version includes in-frame clones alone and lacks a portion of them. The sample holds 43,000 or so clones; around 93% are singletons and the top ten take over 4.5%. V usage is TRBV6-9 and J usage is TRBJ2-7, with D perhaps matching TRBD1 (7 bases). The receptor comes from a human patient who received an intestinal transplant, so some T cells may come from the graft donor. This specimen consisted of PBMCs, obtained roughly 760 days after a first intestinal transplant, on the day of a second. CDR3 bases: TGTGCCAGCAGTTACACCGGAGGGGGCGTCTACGAGCAGTACTTC. This encodes CASSYTGGGVYEQYF.